Included here is one T cell receptor beta chain sequence, with context. Its antigen is not known. The data were taken from a study of monozygotic twins with inflammatory bowel disease. Per individual sample, eight separate reactions were used to make cDNA. UMIs bearing a 6-nucleotide sample barcode were added through template switching. TCRdb re-called the 5' RACE reads; every CDR3 protein appears as one record, without DNA. The sample has 300,000 to 350,000 distinct CDR3 sequences. Blood samples of less than 3 ml were drawn from every donor. Germline loops: CDR1 SGHDN, CDR2 FVKESK. There are 13 residues in the CDR3. Study-level results: Especially with disease activity, IBD patients shared fewer clonotypes with others than healthy twins did.

The sample was blood. This receptor was obtained from a human donor with ulcerative colitis or Crohn's disease, or a healthy co-twin of an affected twin (not recorded which). This chain links TRBV14 with TRBJ1-2. CDR3 protein: CASSQDLIYGYTF.